This entry is about one TCR beta chain. This clonotype occurred a few times. Its antigen specificity is not known. Base-call qualities are not available, and no considerably larger clone is one nucleotide away. Systemically healthy Caucasian individuals from Russia, 39 in total and aged about 6 to 95 years, were included as donors. Each donor gave ten milliliters of peripheral blood, collected into EDTA-treated Vacutainer tubes. Ficoll-Paque density-gradient centrifugation was used to isolate PBMCs, with at least 7 million per sample. Total RNA, at least 6 micrograms per sample, was extracted from PBMCs with Trizol reagent. The percentages of naive CD45RAhigh/CD27high T cells were determined by flow cytometry on a PBMC aliquot from every donor. The library was made by 5' RACE. TCRdb records Illumina HiSeq 2500 as the sequencer. A second PCR of about 7 to 12 cycles was run with a J-beta primer mix and a sample-barcoded 5' primer. Each TCR beta cDNA molecule received a unique molecular identifier from a template-switch 5' adaptor carrying 12 random nucleotides. At least 2.5 million CDR3-containing paired-end reads were obtained from each sample. The Mint cDNA synthesis kit, primed by a TRBC-specific oligonucleotide, was used to synthesize first-strand cDNA from all RNA. Following uracil-DNA glycosylase treatment, a first 18-cycle PCR with universal primers M1SS and BC2_uni_R was performed on all cDNA. For the original study's pipeline: Each sample was normalized by randomly selecting 1 million high-quality reads, each carrying a distinct molecular identifier. Instead of being binned into consensus sequences, reads with shared molecular identifiers were discarded. MiTCR, set to a Q25 quality threshold and the strictest error-elimination algorithm, was used for CDR3 identification, clonotype clustering and error correction. Lower-bound total TCR beta diversity was estimated with a nonparametric unseen species model using Euler transformation. TCRdb itself trimmed the public reads at Q25 with fastp, ran MiXCR and retained productive beta chains. One record per CDR3 amino acid sequence lists the most common genes and DNA. TCRdb's processing, not the study's, gives the V and J calls here. Here the sample has 850,000 or so distinct CDR3 sequences; about 28% occur a single time. Around 15% of the sample is taken by the ten largest.

This entry belongs to a study of blood T cells in healthy people across ages (dated by TCRdb to between 2014 and 2017). Study-level background: Template switching captured roughly one uniquely barcoded TCR beta cDNA molecule per two T cells in model experiments. Using deep sequencing normalized with unique cDNA molecular identifiers, the study measured how TCR beta repertoire diversity changes with age. The donors were split into four age groups: young (average 16 years), middle-aged (roughly 39), aged (roughly 68) and long-lived (roughly 88). To avoid experimental bias, donors of different ages were spread randomly across the sequencing lanes. Two additional independent replicas of 1 million unique cDNA reads from the same blood draw were analyzed for two donors (one aged 18 to 30 and one aged 80 or older).

The CDR3 measures 15 amino acids from cysteine to phenylalanine. The DNA shown is the 45-base CDR3, in frame from base 1. V drops 1 base and J drops 0 bases, leaving 11 bases in between. Reading the germline V gene gives CDR1 SGDLS and CDR2 YYNGEE. General conclusions and limits of the study: Observed TCR beta diversity per million T cells fell roughly linearly with age, and a significant reduction was already apparent by age approximately 41. Because donor CMV infection status was unknown, age-related changes in expanded clonotypes were potentially confounded. Because profiling used bulk unsorted PBMCs, naive and antigen-experienced compartments could not be compared conclusively. Compared with the aged group, more naive CD4+ T cells, fewer expanded clones and increased TCR diversity were shown by the long-lived group, suggesting age selection. A strong correlation was found between observed TCR beta diversity and the percentage of naive T cells measured by flow cytometry. Total diversity estimates from one million sequenced T cells were considered lower bounds and underestimates.

The chain is made from TRBV9 and TRBJ2-7; the D gene is possibly TRBD1 or TRBD2, each agreeing over 6 bases. The TCR sequence derives from a woman of 80 years or more in good health. Sequenced input: blood. The DNA reads TGTGCCAGCAGCGTAAGGGGGGAAAGCTCCTACGAGCAGTACTTC. It translates as CASSVRGESSYEQYF.